Listed below are T cell receptor beta chains from one sample, sequenced in a study of shared clonotypes between healthy human individuals. Assay used: immunoSEQ multiplex PCR; TCRdb lists only in-frame clones, some missing. The sample shows approximately 500,000 clones, approximately 79% of them seen only once. The sample taken for sequencing was PBMCs. The receptors derive from a woman between 35 and 50 years old in good health. Some clones in this sample may be carry-over from other donors' samples. Each CDR3 is given with its conserved first and last residue. D genes are given only for firm matches. Rows give clone size only sometimes, using once, few, many, or a class for an expanded clone.

cdr3_length	v_call	j_call	d_call	clone_size	cdr3_aa
16	TRBV18	TRBJ1-3	TRBD1	many	CASSPDTGGSGNTIYF
16	TRBV6-5	TRBJ1-3	NA	NA	CASSSVGGAGGNTIYF
15	TRBV4-3	TRBJ2-1	NA	once	CASSPQVASYNEQFF
13	TRBV11-3	TRBJ1-1	NA	NA	CASSLDKRVEAFF
17	TRBV10-2	TRBJ2-3	TRBD2	NA	CASSESTKGGSTDTQYF
16	TRBV4-2	TRBJ2-7	TRBD1	few	CASSQETGTGGYEQYF
12	TRBV29-1	NA	NA	NA	CSARRGSYEQYF
13	TRBV28	TRBJ1-1	NA	NA	CASWGRGSREAFF
12	TRBV5-4	TRBJ2-7	NA	NA	CASSSRGYEQYF
16	TRBV4-1	TRBJ1-4	NA	NA	CASSQESRQGNEKLFF
14	TRBV6-6	TRBJ1-1	TRBD1	NA	CASTITRTGGEAFF
18	TRBV7-9	TRBJ2-5	TRBD1	NA	CASSLHRGTGIPGETQYF
13	TRBV7-9	TRBJ2-1	TRBD2	NA	CASRKTSANEQFF
14	TRBV18	TRBJ2-2	NA	NA	CASRSGTDTGELFF
14	TRBV9	TRBJ2-7	NA	few	CASSAQGEVYEQYF
13	TRBV10-2	TRBJ1-1	NA	few	CASTPQRNTEAFF
19	TRBV10-1	TRBJ2-2	TRBD2	NA	CASLAPGLAGGPGTGELFF
14	TRBV9	TRBJ2-3	TRBD2	NA	CASSTSGIEDTQYF
14	TRBV29-1	TRBJ1-1	NA	NA	CSVTRLRGRTEAFF
17	TRBV2	TRBJ2-2	TRBD1	few	CASSIHPDRANTGELFF
13	TRBV19	TRBJ1-2	NA	NA	CASRSLDNYGYTF
13	TRBV9	TRBJ1-2	NA	NA	CASSVVEGVGYTF
15	TRBV5-4	TRBJ1-2	NA	NA	CASSPDRPTNYGYTF
14	TRBV19	TRBJ2-7	TRBD1	NA	CASSTGTGTYEQYF
17	TRBV7-2	TRBJ2-1	NA	NA	CASSLALKADSYNEQFF
16	TRBV9	TRBJ2-3	TRBD2	NA	CASSGYRTSGIDTQYF
15	TRBV4-1	TRBJ2-6	NA	NA	CASSPRRAGANVLTF
16	TRBV30	TRBJ1-2	TRBD1	NA	CAWSEGPGGMGYGYTF
15	TRBV6-5	TRBJ2-5	TRBD2	NA	CASSYSGLRGETQYF
15	TRBV15	TRBJ1-5	NA	NA	CATSSIRESYQPQHF
14	TRBV30	TRBJ2-3	TRBD1	NA	CAWSSNRGTDTQYF
14	TRBV19	TRBJ2-7	TRBD2	NA	CASSSFSGSYEQYF
15	TRBV6-6	TRBJ2-1	TRBD1	NA	CASSKGQGDVNEQFF
16	TRBV7-9	TRBJ2-1	TRBD2	NA	CASSPQAGAAYNEQFF
15	TRBV19	TRBJ2-2	NA	NA	CASTPISMNTGELFF
12	TRBV9	TRBJ2-7	NA	many	CASSRDNYEQYF
13	TRBV7-2	TRBJ2-5	NA	NA	CASSFNRDETQYF
18	TRBV28	TRBJ2-7	NA	NA	CASSPGPAGRQSSYEQYF
16	TRBV9	TRBJ2-7	TRBD2	NA	CASSVGGTSGRGEQYF
15	TRBV5-1	TRBJ2-2	TRBD1	NA	CASSLVTGPTGELFF
12	TRBV2	TRBJ2-1	NA	NA	CASSKEAVLQFF
13	TRBV29-1	TRBJ2-3	NA	few	CSVEVQNTDTQYF
13	TRBV15	TRBJ1-4	TRBD1	once	CATSRDRGEKLFF
18	TRBV9	TRBJ2-1	TRBD2	NA	CASSVAWGRTSGSRERFF
16	TRBV28	TRBJ1-3	NA	NA	CASSLVGTSSGNTIYF
15	TRBV5-5	TRBJ2-3	TRBD1	NA	CASSLGQGTADTQYF